The rows below give T cell receptor beta chains drawn from one sample of a study of identical twins. TCRdb fed the 5' RACE reads into MiXCR, producing one record per CDR3 protein. The sample lists 1,800,000 or so distinct CDR3 sequences; under 35% were seen once. Sequencing was done on a sample of cord blood. These receptors were obtained from a newborn girl in good health. Each CDR3 is given with its conserved first and last residue. Each record gives: clone size, D gene, J gene, V gene, CDR3 DNA, CDR3 protein. A D gene is named only where the DNA matches it firmly. The size field is filled for only some rows; it gives once, few, many or a size class.

many	TRBD1	TRBJ2-7	TRBV12-3/TRBV12-4	TGTGCCAGCAGTCCATGGGACAGATCCTACGAGCAGTACTTC	CASSPWDRSYEQYF
-	-	TRBJ2-7	TRBV18	TGTGCCAGCTCACACGGACAGTCGGAGGCCAATGAGCAGTACTTC	CASSHGQSEANEQYF
few	-	TRBJ1-1	TRBV27	TGTGCCAGCACCATAAGGGGTAGGGACACCTCGAACACTGAAGCTTTCTTT	CASTIRGRDTSNTEAFF
few	-	TRBJ2-1	TRBV2	TGTGCCAGCAATGGGGGTAGGCTAGGCCACTACAATGAGCAGTTCTTC	CASNGGRLGHYNEQFF
-	TRBD1	TRBJ2-1	TRBV29-1	TGCAGCGTCGGGACAGGGAGCTCCTACAATGAGCAGTTCTTC	CSVGTGSSYNEQFF
few	TRBD2	TRBJ2-7	TRBV10-3	TGTGCCATCGGTGGAGGGCGGGAGCTCTACGAGCAGTACTTC	CAIGGGRELYEQYF
-	TRBD1	TRBJ1-1	TRBV27	TGTGCCAGCAAAAGACAGGGGGTAGGGAACACTGAAGCTTTCTTT	CASKRQGVGNTEAFF
few	-	TRBJ1-6	TRBV4-2	TGTGCCAGCAGCCAAGATTCCGCAGGGTGGACACCCCTCCACTTT	CASSQDSAGWTPLHF
-	TRBD1	TRBJ2-5	TRBV10-3	TGTGCCATCAGTGAGGGGCCTACGACAGGGGAAGAGACCCAGTACTTC	CAISEGPTTGEETQYF
-	-	TRBJ1-1	TRBV7-9	TGTGCCAGCAGCCCCCTTCACCGCCAAGCTTTCTTT	CASSPLHRQAFF
-	TRBD1	TRBJ2-3	TRBV10-1	TGCGCCAGCAGTGAGCCCAGGACAGGGGGCAGAGATACGCAGTATTTT	CASSEPRTGGRDTQYF
-	-	TRBJ2-5	TRBV20-1	TGCAGTGCTAGCCCGCCCCTATTCCAAGAGACCCAGTACTTC	CSASPPLFQETQYF
-	-	TRBJ2-2	TRBV24-1	TGTGCCACCAGTGATTTCGGTTTGGCAACCGGGGAGCTGTTTTTT	CATSDFGLATGELFF
-	-	TRBJ2-5	TRBV3-1	TGTGCCAGCAGCCAACAGGTCCAAGAGACCCCGTACTTC	CASSQQVQETPYF
many	TRBD1	TRBJ1-5	TRBV28	TGTGCCAGCAGTTTCCCCGACAGGGGGAATCAGCCCCAGCATTTT	CASSFPDRGNQPQHF